A selection of T cell receptor beta chains follows, all from one sample in a study of T cell repertoires in cytomegalovirus infection. MiXCR, run by TCRdb on the reads, gives a single entry per CDR3 protein. The sample includes roughly 990,000 distinct CDR3 sequences, around 32% seen only once; the top ten take under 15%. These receptors have no identified antigens. Specimen: cultured CD8+ T cells from PBMCs, collected from culture after CMV antigen stimulation. Source of these receptors: a human donor in good health (CMV status not recorded). Some clones in this sample may be carry-over from other donors' samples. Both conserved end residues are part of each CDR3. The D gene is left open where the match is weak. Some rows mark clone size as missing; the rest say once, few, many or name a class of expanded clone.

. | . | TRBJ2-3 | TRBV11-3 | 15 | CVSSLDGGSTDTQYF | TGTGTCAGCAGCTTAGACGGGGGTAGCACAGATACGCAGTATTTT
TRBD2 | . | TRBJ2-1 | TRBV4-1 | 16 | CASSAGGGGLRNEQFF | TGTGCCAGCAGCGCCGGAGGCGGGGGGCTTCGGAATGAGCAGTTCTTC
. | few | TRBJ2-5 | TRBV6-5 | 14 | CASSYLYGPRTQYF | TGTGCCAGCAGTTACCTATACGGCCCCAGGACCCAGTACTTC
TRBD2 | once | TRBJ2-7 | TRBV20-1 | 18 | CSASDLGLAGGATYEQYF | TGCAGTGCCTCCGATCTGGGACTAGCGGGGGGTGCTACCTACGAGCAGTACTTC
. | few | TRBJ2-5 | TRBV28 | 14 | CASSFLAIQETQYF | TGTGCCAGCAGTTTCCTCGCGATACAAGAGACCCAGTACTTC
. | few | TRBJ2-1 | TRBV6-5 | 14 | CASRNSLGDNEQFF | TGTGCCAGCAGAAACTCCTTGGGGGACAATGAGCAGTTCTTC
. | . | TRBJ2-2 | TRBV6-5 | 12 | CASLRPTGELFF | TGTGCCAGCCTTCGGCCAACCGGGGAGCTGTTTTTT
TRBD1 | few | TRBJ2-7 | TRBV27 | 13 | CASSLTDRHEQYF | TGTGCCAGCAGTTTAACGGACAGGCACGAGCAGTACTTC
. | few | TRBJ1-1 | TRBV7-8 | 14 | CASSGSTGRDEAFF | TGTGCCAGCAGCGGATCGACAGGAAGAGATGAAGCTTTCTTT
TRBD2 | many | TRBJ2-1 | TRBV20-1 | 12 | CSANLAGVEQFF | TGCAGTGCTAACCTAGCGGGGGTTGAGCAGTTCTTC
. | . | TRBJ2-2 | TRBV6-5 | 16 | CASSYGYTTNTGELFF | TGTGCCAGCAGTTACGGGTACACCACGAACACCGGGGAGCTGTTTTTT
TRBD2 | few | TRBJ2-5 | TRBV7-6 | 18 | CASSSSTIAGGAGETQYF | TGTGCCAGCAGCTCGTCTACCATAGCGGGGGGGGCAGGAGAGACCCAGTACTTC
. | few | TRBJ1-1 | TRBV6-1 | 15 | CASSETHWANTEAFF | TGTGCCAGCAGTGAAACCCATTGGGCGAACACTGAAGCTTTCTTT
TRBD2 | . | TRBJ2-3 | TRBV6-6 | 18 | CASSYSSGTSGATDTQYF | TGTGCCAGCAGTTACTCATCGGGGACTAGCGGGGCCACAGATACGCAGTATTTT
. | . | TRBJ2-7 | TRBV10-2 | 13 | CASSVGPQNEQYF | TGCGCCAGCAGTGTTGGACCCCAGAACGAGCAGTACTTC
. | few | TRBJ1-6 | TRBV7-6 | 16 | CASSLNPSIGNSPLHF | TGTGCCAGCAGCTTAAACCCCTCGATTGGGAATTCACCCCTCCACTTT
. | few | TRBJ1-3 | TRBV12-3/TRBV12-4 | 18 | CASSSLLGPPRTGNTIYF | TGTGCCAGCAGTTCCCTTTTGGGGCCCCCGAGGACTGGAAACACCATATATTTT
. | . | TRBJ1-2 | TRBV7-2 | 16 | CASSSLPEEFKNGYTF | TGTGCCAGCAGCTCGCTCCCTGAGGAGTTCAAGAATGGCTACACCTTC
. | . | TRBJ2-7 | TRBV28 | 14 | CASRGATLSHEQYF | TGTGCCAGCAGGGGGGCCACCCTTAGCCACGAGCAGTACTTC
. | . | TRBJ2-3 | TRBV29-1 | 13 | CSVFGGLTDTQYF | TGCAGCGTCTTCGGGGGCCTTACAGATACGCAGTATTTT
. | few | TRBJ2-5 | TRBV27 | 15 | CASSLSGYYQETQYF | TGTGCCAGCAGTTTATCGGGGTACTACCAAGAGACCCAGTACTTC
. | . | TRBJ1-2 | TRBV10-2 | 15 | CASSGGTGDNYGYTF | TGCGCCAGCAGCGGAGGCACAGGCGATAACTATGGCTACACCTTC
. | many | TRBJ1-5 | TRBV2 | 13 | CASRPDSYQPQHF | TGTGCCAGCAGGCCAGACAGCTATCAGCCCCAGCATTTT
TRBD2 | . | TRBJ2-3 | TRBV7-9 | 19 | CASSPRDPLAPYGTDTQYF | TGTGCCAGCAGCCCCCGCGATCCACTAGCGCCCTATGGGACAGATACGCAGTATTTT